These 20 T cell receptor beta chains were all obtained from the same sample, sequenced in a study of vaccination effects on CD4 cells after COVID-19. With the ViraFEST assay, the study expanded antigen-specific CD4+ T cells using viral peptide pools, then sequenced them. CD4+ T cells were isolated after about nine days of culture. Each participant received a vaccine that was either BNT162b2 or mRNA-1273, given as two doses. TCRdb keeps only in-frame clones here, not all; method: immunoSEQ multiplex PCR. The sample consists of approximately 26,000 clones, about 79% of them appearing once. Their antigens remain unidentified. This specimen was CD4+ T cells from PBMCs cultured with SARS-CoV-2 spike peptides, taken after COVID-19 vaccination. These receptors were taken from a human donor who received a COVID-19 vaccine. Some clones in this sample may be carry-over from other donors' samples.

In this sample, this clone turned up a few times. This rearrangement joins TRBV6-6 to TRBJ2-1; D remains unclear. The CDR3 totals 12 residues. CDR1 MNHNY and CDR2 SVGAGI come from the germline V gene (reference sequence). The V end lost 6 bases, the J end lost 10 bases, and 13 bases lay between the germline ends. The CDR3 region has the DNA TGTGCCAGCAGCCCTGACCGTGGGGAGCAGTTCTTC. It specifies CASSPDRGEQFF.

Here the CDR3 reads CASSSGATGYTF. The DNA for the CDR3 is TGCGCCAGCAGCTCAGGGGCGACTGGCTACACCTTC. This sequence joins TRBV5-1 and TRBJ1-2, with a possible D match to TRBD1 (6 bases). This CDR3 is built from 12 residues. CDR1 is SGHRS and CDR2 is YFSETQ in the germline V gene. The V end was cut by 3 bases, the J end by 7 bases, with 10 bases between.

This rearrangement joins TRBV19 to TRBJ2-2; no clear D gene. This CDR3 is built from 11 residues. Trimming shortened V by 10 bases and J by 0 bases, and 3 bases separated the two germline ends. Germline-derived CDR1 and CDR2 are LNHDA and SQIVND (reference sequence). The CDR3 sequence: CANPNTGELFF. The CDR3 nucleotides are TGTGCCAATCCGAACACCGGGGAGCTGTTTTTT.

This clone has just a few counts. The J gene is TRBJ1-5, the V gene TRBV7-2; tentative D call: TRBD1 (6 bases). The CDR3 covers 14 residues. The V gene's germline CDR1 is SGHTA and CDR2 FQGNSA. With 1 base removed from V and 6 bases from J, the gap between germline ends came to 10 bases. This chain's CDR3 is CASSLGQGSQPQHF. CDR3 sequence (DNA): TGTGCCAGCAGCTTAGGTCAGGGGAGTCAGCCCCAGCATTTT.

This clone has just one count. The chain links TRBV10-2 to TRBJ2-4; weak D call: TRBD1 (6 bases). Germline V gives CDR1 WSHSY, CDR2 SAAADI. The CDR3 is 15 residues long. Trimming removed 3 bases from V and 3 bases from J, with 12 bases in between. The CDR3 bases are TGCGCCAGCAGTGATTGGGGGCCGAGCAAAAACATTCAGTACTTC. Translating gives CASSDWGPSKNIQYF.

V is TRBV4-1 and J is TRBJ1-5; 8 bases fit TRBD1. The V gene's germline CDR1 is MGHRA and CDR2 YSYEKL. The CDR3 is 16 amino acids. The junction had 7 bases not matched to a gene; V was cut back by 1 base and J by 5 bases. Here the CDR3 reads CASSQGMDRAYQPQHF. Here the CDR3 DNA reads TGCGCCAGCAGCCAAGGAATGGACAGGGCGTATCAGCCCCAGCATTTT.

As for this clone: The same CDR3 also results from other DNA sequences found in this sample. The CDR3 is CSVDPGATEAFF. CDR3 in DNA: TGCAGCGTTGACCCGGGGGCCACTGAAGCTTTCTTT. The genes are TRBV29-1 and TRBJ1-1; tentative D call: TRBD1 (6 bases). Germline V gene sequence: CDR1 SQVTM, CDR2 ANQGSEA. The CDR3 loop spans 12 amino acids. V lost 3 bases, J lost 4 bases, and 9 bases lay in between.

The rearrangement uses TRBV24-1 and TRBJ2-3, with a tentative D call TRBD2 (5 bases). Germline-derived CDR1 and CDR2 are KGHDR and SFDVKD. The CDR3 is 16 residues long. V was pared by 3 bases and J by 5 bases, with 17 bases between. The DNA of the CDR3 is TGTGCCACCAGTGATAACTTTCTAGAGGGTGTAGATACGCAGTATTTT. It specifies CATSDNFLEGVDTQYF.

The J gene is TRBJ2-5, the V gene TRBV19; TRBD1 matches 8 bases. This CDR3 spans 15 amino acids. Germline CDR1 reads LNHDA; CDR2 reads SQIVND (reference sequence). J was trimmed by 2 bases and V by 3 bases; bases with no gene match: 5. The chain's CDR3 is CASSIITGGQETQYF. CDR3 DNA sequence: TGTGCCAGTAGTATTATCACAGGGGGTCAAGAGACCCAGTACTTC.

CDR3 nucleotides: TGTGCCAGCAGCCACGTTTGGACGGATCCTTCTCGTTATGGCTACACCTTC. Translation: CASSHVWTDPSRYGYTF. V and J are TRBV7-3 and TRBJ1-2; the D is unclear. The CDR3 runs 17 residues. Trimming shortened V by 5 bases and J by 5 bases, and 24 bases separated the two germline ends. The germline V gene has CDR1 SGHTA and CDR2 FQGTGA.

V usage is TRBV25-1 and J usage is TRBJ2-7; D is perhaps TRBD1 (6 bases). From germline, CDR1 is MGHDK and CDR2 SYGVNS. V was trimmed by 3 bases and J by 6 bases, leaving 21 bases between them. This CDR3 has 16 amino acids. CDR3 sequence (DNA): TGTGCCAGCAGTGACCCCCACCACAGGGTCTTAACCGAGCAGTACGTC. Its translation is CASSDPHHRVLTEQYV.

The CDR3 is CATSILQGDGEQYV. CDR3 nucleotides: TGTGCCACCAGCATCCTACAGGGGGACGGCGAGCAGTACGTC. The chain uses TRBV15 and TRBJ2-7; 8 nucleotides agree with TRBD1. This CDR3 has 14 residues. Germline loops: CDR1 LNHNV, CDR2 YYDKDF (reference sequence). Losses at the gene ends were 4 bases for V and 6 bases for J; bases not matched to a gene: 8.

J is TRBJ2-1 and V is TRBV5-1; possible D gene TRBD2, 5 bases. The germline V gene encodes CDR1 SGHRS and CDR2 YFSETQ. The CDR3 has 14 amino acids. V lost 2 bases and J lost 6, with 12 bases in between. CDR3 nucleotides: TGCGCCAGCAGCTTAATAGGAGGAGGCAATGAGCAGTTCTTC. It yields the protein CASSLIGGGNEQFF.

V and J are TRBV6-4 and TRBJ2-3, with 11 nucleotides matching TRBD2. CDR1 is MRHNA and CDR2 is SNTAGT in the germline V gene. This CDR3 spans 18 amino acids. Trimming at V came to 4 bases and at J to 4 bases, leaving 13 bases not matched to a gene. CDR3 in DNA: TGTGCCAGCAGTGGGACCGGGACTAGCGGCGATGGTGCAGATACGCAGTATTTT. Encoded protein: CASSGTGTSGDGADTQYF.

In this sample, this clone turned up once. The chain links TRBV6-5 to TRBJ2-1; no firm D call. The V gene lost 7 bases and the J gene lost 0 bases, with 13 bases spanning the gap. Germline V gene lookup returns CDR1 MNHEY and CDR2 SVGAGI. The CDR3 loop spans 15 amino acids. CDR3 coding DNA: TGTGCCAGCAAAAAATTAGCCAGCTCCTACAATGAGCAGTTCTTC. This sequence encodes CASKKLASSYNEQFF.

This rearrangement joins TRBV6-6 to TRBJ1-1; D gene unclear. The V end lost 1 base, the J end lost 0 bases, and 9 bases lay between the germline ends. Germline V gives CDR1 MNHNY, CDR2 SVGAGI (reference sequence). The CDR3 is made up of 15 amino acids. The CDR3 sequence is CASSYLVQLNTEAFF. The CDR3 region has the DNA TGTGCCAGCAGTTACTTAGTACAATTGAACACTGAAGCTTTCTTT.

The table lists this clone with a few counts. The chain recombines TRBV13 with TRBJ1-2, with D uncertain. This CDR3 contains 12 residues. V lost 5 bases to trimming and J lost 4 bases, with 8 bases between them. The V gene's germline CDR1 is PRHDT and CDR2 FYEKMQ (reference sequence). The DNA for the CDR3 is TGTGCCAGCAGCCGTCAGGCCTATGGCTACACCTTC. It yields the protein CASSRQAYGYTF.

This rearrangement joins TRBV18 to TRBJ1-1; 10 bases map to TRBD1. The V gene's germline CDR1 is KGHSH and CDR2 LQKENI. There are 14 residues in the CDR3. V trimming: 4 bases; J trimming: 5 bases; junction bases outside the gene matches: 4. CDR3 DNA sequence: TGTGCCAGCTCACAAGGACAGGGGGGAACTGAAGCTTTCTTT. It translates to CASSQGQGGTEAFF.

The V call is TRBV19, the J call TRBJ2-7; 8 positions agree with TRBD1. CDR3 size: 16 residues. After removal of 6 bases from V and 1 base from J, the junction contained 11 bases not matched to a gene. Per the germline V gene, CDR1 is LNHDA and CDR2 is SQIVND (reference sequence). The CDR3 bases are TGTGCCAGTAGCCCCCCCGAGGACAGGGAGTCCTACGAGCAGTACGTC. Its protein is CASSPPEDRESYEQYV.

The chain is built from TRBV4-1 and TRBJ1-6; no firm D call. This CDR3 comprises 18 residues. Trimming took 1 base from V and 0 from J, leaving 13 bases between them. Germline V gives CDR1 MGHRA, CDR2 YSYEKL. In nucleotides, the CDR3 is TGCGCCAGCAGCCAAGTTGTAGGGTCGGGCTCCTATAATTCACCCCTCCACTTT. This gives the protein CASSQVVGSGSYNSPLHF.